Listed below are T cell receptor beta chains from one sample, sequenced in a study of blood T cell repertoires in COVID-19. This table comes from immunoSEQ multiplex PCR, and its TCRdb copy is limited to in-frame clones, with some not included. The sample has over 130,000 clones, about 83% seen once; the top ten hold roughly 17%. What was sequenced was peripheral blood. Receptor source: a man aged 50-59 years with acute or convalescent COVID-19. The CDR3 runs from the conserved cysteine through the conserved F or W. The D gene is left open where the match is weak. Only some rows state a clone size, as once, few, many or a class for expanded clones.

size | D | J | V | CDR3 | DNA
NA | NA | TRBJ1-2 | TRBV2 | CAFSQGNYGYTF | TGTGCCTTTTCCCAGGGGAACTATGGCTACACCTTC
NA | TRBD2 | TRBJ2-1 | TRBV5-4 | CASSLGSSGGSEQFF | TGTGCCAGCAGCTTGGGAAGCAGCGGGGGGAGTGAGCAGTTCTTC
NA | TRBD1 | TRBJ1-4 | TRBV28 | CATNKGGRARVNEKLFF | TGTGCCACCAATAAAGGGGGCCGCGCCCGAGTTAATGAAAAACTGTTTTTT
NA | NA | TRBJ1-2 | TRBV5-1 | CASSLGLSEGGYGYTF | TGCGCCAGCAGCTTGGGGCTAAGCGAGGGTGGATATGGCTACACCTTC
NA | TRBD1 | TRBJ1-1 | TRBV13 | CASRRGGEGTEAFF | TGTGCCAGCAGAAGAGGGGGCGAGGGCACTGAAGCTTTCTTT
NA | NA | TRBJ1-1 | TRBV7-2 | CASSQIDRPATEAFF | TGTGCCAGCAGCCAAATCGACAGGCCCGCAACTGAAGCTTTCTTT
NA | TRBD1 | TRBJ2-1 | TRBV6-5 | CASSYARLGQNEQFF | TGTGCCAGCAGTTACGCCCGACTGGGACAGAATGAGCAGTTCTTC
NA | NA | TRBJ2-4 | TRBV19 | CASIGGNIQYF | TGTGCCAGTATCGGAGGGAACATTCAGTACTTC
few | NA | TRBJ1-1 | TRBV30 | CAWVGPAGMNTEAFF | TGTGCCTGGGTCGGCCCCGCAGGAATGAACACTGAAGCTTTCTTT
NA | NA | TRBJ1-2 | TRBV30 | CAWSVQVGGYGYTF | TGTGCCTGGAGTGTACAGGTTGGGGGGTATGGCTACACCTTC
NA | TRBD2 | TRBJ2-1 | TRBV30 | CAWSRTAGGLLSSYNEQFF | TGTGCCTGGAGTCGGACAGCGGGGGGCTTACTGAGCTCCTACAATGAGCAGTTCTTC
NA | TRBD1 | TRBJ1-5 | TRBV19 | CASSQGGLEPQHF | TGTGCCAGTAGCCAGGGGGGTTTGGAGCCCCAGCATTTT
NA | TRBD1 | TRBJ1-4 | TRBV23-1 | CASSNPDRATNEKLFF | TGCGCCAGCAGTAATCCCGACAGGGCAACTAATGAAAAACTGTTTTTT
NA | NA | TRBJ2-2 | TRBV3-1/TRBV3-2 | CASSQGGPGNTGELFF | TGTGCCAGCAGCCAAGGAGGTCCCGGCAACACCGGGGAGCTGTTTTTT
NA | NA | TRBJ1-5 | TRBV7-2 | CASSLGDQPQHF | TGTGCCAGCAGCTTGGGAGATCAGCCCCAGCATTTT
NA | NA | TRBJ2-5 | TRBV30 | CAGGAWETQYF | TGTGCCGGAGGGGCGTGGGAGACCCAGTACTTC
NA | NA | TRBJ1-1 | TRBV12-3/TRBV12-4 | CASSLGQGFLAFF | TGTGCCAGCAGTTTAGGCCAGGGTTTCTTGGCTTTCTTT
few | NA | TRBJ1-6 | TRBV12-3/TRBV12-4 | CASSTGYSPLHF | TGTGCCAGCAGCACAGGGTATTCACCCCTCCACTTT
NA | TRBD2 | TRBJ2-5 | TRBV5-8 | CASSRGGVTSGGSETQYF | TGTGCCAGCAGCCGGGGAGGGGTGACTAGCGGGGGGTCGGAGACCCAGTACTTC
NA | NA | TRBJ2-3 | TRBV10-1 | CASSSRGAFIPDTQYF | TGCGCCAGCAGTTCCCGGGGGGCATTTATCCCAGATACGCAGTATTTT
few | NA | TRBJ1-1 | TRBV10-2 | CASSEGRANTEAFF | TGCGCCAGCAGTGAAGGCAGGGCGAACACTGAAGCTTTCTTT
NA | NA | TRBJ1-2 | TRBV10-2 | CASSWTANYGYTF | TGCGCCAGCAGTTGGACAGCTAACTATGGCTACACCTTC
few | NA | TRBJ1-5 | TRBV5-6 | CASSWGASYSNQPQHF | TGTGCCAGCAGCTGGGGAGCATCGTATAGCAATCAGCCCCAGCATTTT
NA | TRBD2 | TRBJ2-5 | TRBV24-1 | CATSDTGPSGGAGETQYF | TGTGCCACCAGTGATACCGGCCCTAGCGGGGGGGCTGGGGAGACCCAGTACTTC
NA | NA | TRBJ1-3 | TRBV5-1 | CASSPGLNSGNTIYF | TGCGCCAGCAGCCCGGGACTCAACTCTGGAAACACCATATATTTT
once | NA | TRBJ2-5 | TRBV7-6 | CASSYSGQETQYF | TGTGCCAGCAGCTATAGCGGCCAAGAGACCCAGTACTTC
few | NA | TRBJ2-5 | TRBV27 | CASVCPAGFQETQYF | TGTGCCAGCGTATGTCCAGCGGGCTTTCAAGAGACCCAGTACTTC
NA | TRBD2 | TRBJ2-5 | TRBV9 | CASSRTSGGSGETQYF | TGTGCCAGCAGCCGGACTAGCGGGGGGTCGGGAGAGACCCAGTACTTC
NA | NA | TRBJ1-2 | TRBV6-1 | CASSDRVSDGYTF | TGTGCCAGCAGTGACAGGGTATCTGATGGCTACACCTTC
NA | TRBD2 | TRBJ2-1 | TRBV7-8 | CASSLEVAGGGSFF | TGTGCCAGCAGCTTAGAGGTAGCGGGGGGCGGCAGTTTCTTC
few | TRBD1 | TRBJ1-6 | TRBV3-1/TRBV3-2 | CASSQPQGSYNSPLHF | TGTGCCAGCAGCCAACCACAGGGGTCATATAATTCACCCCTCCACTTT
once | NA | TRBJ2-7 | TRBV5-7 | CASSSTIYEQYF | TGTGCCAGCAGCTCTACCATCTACGAGCAGTACTTC